These 19 T cell receptor beta chains came from one sample sequenced in a study of OX40 agonist ivuxolimab in advanced cancers. Generated by immunoSEQ multiplex PCR, the TCRdb table keeps only in-frame clones and is missing some. This table holds about 64,000 clones, about 85% found once. Material: CD4+ or CD8+ T cells sorted from blood, obtained in a trial of the OX40 agonist ivuxolimab. These receptors came from an adult with an advanced solid tumor such as melanoma, head and neck, liver or kidney cancer.

V usage is TRBV19 and J usage is TRBJ2-3; no clear D gene. Germline CDR1 and CDR2: LNHDA and SQIVND (reference sequence). This CDR3 comprises 15 residues. Trimming cost V 6 bases and J 0 bases, with 13 bases left between them. CDR3: CASRLRSSSTDTQYF. The CDR3 nucleotides read TGTGCCAGTAGATTGAGGTCATCTAGCACAGATACGCAGTATTTT. The complete variable domain, with remaining parts taken from reference TRBV19 and TRBJ2-3, reads DGGITQSPKYLFRKEGQNVTLSCEQNLNHDAMYWYRQDPGQGLRLIYYSQIVNDFQKGDIAEGYSVSREKKESFPLTVTSAQKNPTAFYLCASRLRSSSTDTQYFGPGTRLTVL.

The rearrangement links TRBV7-8 to TRBJ2-1; 14 positions match TRBD2. Germline trimming cut 6 bases from V and 7 bases from J; bases unmatched to any gene: 5. CDR1 SGHVS and CDR2 FQNEAQ come from the germline V gene. The CDR3 is 15 residues long. The CDR3 region is CASSQRLAGGNEQFF. As DNA, the CDR3 is TGTGCCAGCAGTCAGCGACTAGCGGGAGGGAATGAGCAGTTCTTC.

The chain recombines TRBV7-3 with TRBJ1-2; D possibly corresponds to TRBD1 (6 bases). V was pared by 1 base and J by 8 bases, with 11 bases between. The CDR3 is 13 amino acids. Germline V gives CDR1 SGHTA, CDR2 FQGTGA. The CDR3 DNA reads TGTGCCAGCAGCTTAATGGACAGAGAGGGCTACACCTTC. Its protein product is CASSLMDREGYTF.

This clone was seen only once. This chain uses TRBV18 with TRBJ2-5, with 11 bases fitting TRBD1. V dropped 2 bases and J dropped 2; count of bases not matched to a gene: 13. This CDR3 contains 19 residues. From germline, CDR1 is KGHSH and CDR2 LQKENI. CDR3 amino acids: CASSPTTGTGGSFQETQYF. CDR3 bases: TGTGCCAGCTCACCAACTACCGGGACAGGGGGGAGTTTTCAAGAGACCCAGTACTTC.

The chain carries TRBV6-5 and TRBJ2-7; D might be TRBD2 (6 bases). V lost 0 bases to trimming and J lost 0 bases, with 9 bases between them. This CDR3 contains 15 residues. Germline lookup yields CDR1 MNHEY and CDR2 SVGAGI. The CDR3 reads CASSYSRGYSYEQYF. The CDR3 bases are TGTGCCAGCAGTTACTCGCGGGGTTACTCCTACGAGCAGTACTTC.

The chain has TRBV7-2 and TRBJ1-1; D is perhaps TRBD1 (5 bases). This CDR3 spans 16 amino acids. Germline CDR1 is SGHTA and CDR2 is FQGNSA. V was shortened by 4 bases and J by 0 bases, with 15 bases between the two germline ends. The CDR3 sequence is CASSSGWAGMNTEAFF. The CDR3 DNA is TGTGCCAGCAGCTCGGGGTGGGCAGGGATGAACACTGAAGCTTTCTTT.

This clone appeared once. The genes are TRBV5-1 and TRBJ1-1; 9 bases fit TRBD1. This CDR3 comprises 13 residues. The germline V gene encodes CDR1 SGHRS and CDR2 YFSETQ. After removal of 9 bases from V and 1 base from J, the junction contained 4 bases not matched to a gene. CDR3 bases: TGCGCCACGAAGGGACAGGGGAACACTGAAGCTTTCTTT. It translates to CATKGQGNTEAFF.

V and J are TRBV15 and TRBJ1-5; perhaps TRBD1 as D (5 bases). Germline CDR1 is LNHNV and CDR2 is YYDKDF (reference sequence). The CDR3 totals 14 residues. Trimming removed 0 bases at V and 7 bases at J, with 10 bases between. CDR3 DNA sequence: TGTGCCACCAGCAGAGATTCCCAGGGACAGCCCCAGCATTTT. Amino acids: CATSRDSQGQPQHF.

The chain combines TRBV6-1 with TRBJ1-4; the D is unclear. CDR1 is MNHNS, CDR2 SASEGT, per germline. The CDR3 extends over 10 amino acids. The V and J ends lost 6 bases and 8 bases respectively, with 4 bases between them. The CDR3 bases are TGTGCCAGCAGAACCGAAAAACTGTTTTTT. Residues: CASRTEKLFF.

The chain has TRBV5-1 and TRBJ1-1; no clear D. V dropped 0 bases and J dropped 0 bases, with 6 bases sitting between them. Germline CDR1 and CDR2: SGHRS and YFSETQ. There are 14 residues in the CDR3. CDR3 in DNA: TGCGCCAGCAGCTTGGCCCCGATGAACACTGAAGCTTTCTTT. Translated: CASSLAPMNTEAFF. Variable domain in full (rest from reference TRBV5-1 and TRBJ1-1): KAGVTQTPRYLIKTRGQQVTLSCSPISGHRSVSWYQQTPGQGLQFLFEYFSETQRNKGNFPGRFSGRQFSNSRSEMNVSTLELGDSALYLCASSLAPMNTEAFFGQGTRLTVV.

This clone appeared a single time. The chain uses TRBV30 and TRBJ2-1, with 11 bases matching TRBD2. The CDR3 totals 14 residues. CDR1 and CDR2 (germline): GTSNPN, SVGIG (reference sequence). V lost 0 bases and J lost 9; bases outside the gene matches: 4. CDR3 in DNA: TGTGCCTGGAGTGTGGGACTAGCGGTTGTTGAGCAGTTCTTC. Translated: CAWSVGLAVVEQFF. Supplemented by reference TRBV30 and TRBJ2-1, the full variable domain reads SQTIHQWPATLVQPVGSPLSLECTVEGTSNPNLYWYRQAAGRGLQLLFYSVGIGQISSEVPQNLSASRPQDRQFILSSKKLLLSDSGFYLCAWSVGLAVVEQFFGPGTRLTVL.

The V gene is TRBV19, the J gene TRBJ1-6; no firm D call. Germline V gives CDR1 LNHDA, CDR2 SQIVND (reference sequence). The CDR3 covers 15 residues. V was clipped by 2 bases and J by 10 bases, with 15 bases between them. This chain's CDR3 is CASSISWALSSPLHF. The CDR3 bases are TGTGCCAGTAGTATATCCTGGGCGCTGAGCTCACCCCTCCACTTT.

The genes are TRBV5-1 and TRBJ1-2; no clear D gene. The CDR3 is 14 amino acids. In germline, CDR1 is SGHRS, CDR2 YFSETQ. Between the trimmed V and J ends, which lost 1 base and 4 bases, there was a span of 11 bases. This CDR3 reads CASSLLPGGYGYTF. Written as DNA, the CDR3 is TGCGCCAGCAGCTTGCTCCCGGGAGGCTATGGCTACACCTTC.

V gene TRBV18 combines with J gene TRBJ2-5; D might be TRBD2 (5 bases). CDR1 is KGHSH, CDR2 LQKENI, per germline. Trimming shortened V by 6 bases and J by 3 bases, and 14 bases separated the two germline ends. The CDR3 consists of 14 residues. In DNA form, the CDR3 reads TGTGCCAGCTCCAGAGGAGTCGGGAAAGAGACCCAGTACTTC. Protein: CASSRGVGKETQYF.

This rearrangement joins TRBV7-2 to TRBJ1-1; a weak D match, TRBD1 (5 bases). Looked up from germline, CDR1 is SGHTA and CDR2 is FQGNSA. Trimming pared 3 bases from V and 1 base from J, leaving 15 bases between. CDR3 size: 16 residues. The DNA for the CDR3 is TGTGCCAGCAGCTTTACAATGTCTCAGGGGAACACTGAAGCTTTCTTT. Its translation is CASSFTMSQGNTEAFF.

This clone showed up just a few times. The chain links TRBV6-1 to TRBJ2-2; no clear D. Germline lookup yields CDR1 MNHNS and CDR2 SASEGT. The V end lost 7 bases, the J end lost 7 bases, and 16 bases lay between the germline ends. The CDR3 has 14 residues. The CDR3 nucleotides read TGTGCCAGCACAAGGATTAGGTACAACGGGGAGCTGTTTTTT. Translation gives CASTRIRYNGELFF.

The chain employs TRBV28 and TRBJ1-2, with a possible D match to TRBD1 (5 bases). Per germline, CDR1 MDHEN and CDR2 SYDVKM. Trimming pared 4 bases from V and 2 bases from J, leaving 17 bases between. The CDR3 has 16 amino acids. CDR3 sequence (DNA): TGTGCCAGCAGTTCATTATCCGGGGGTTACAACTATGGCTACACCTTC. Its translation: CASSSLSGGYNYGYTF.

The V and J genes are TRBV10-3 and TRBJ2-7; 7 bases agree with TRBD1. The CDR3 runs to 14 residues. Germline lookup yields CDR1 ENHRY and CDR2 SYGVKD. J gave up 2 bases and V 4 bases, and 5 bases lay outside the gene matches. The CDR3 is CAISGGTATYEQYF. DNA for the CDR3: TGTGCCATCAGTGGAGGGACAGCAACCTACGAGCAGTACTTC.

A single count supports this clone. V usage is TRBV28 and J usage is TRBJ1-5; tentative D call: TRBD1 (5 bases). Germline V gene lookup returns CDR1 MDHEN and CDR2 SYDVKM. The CDR3 loop spans 14 amino acids. The V end lost 5 bases, the J end lost 0 bases, and 8 bases lay between the germline ends. CDR3 sequence reads: CASSAGHSNQPQHF. The CDR3 bases are TGTGCCAGCAGTGCCGGACATAGCAATCAGCCCCAGCATTTT. Together with reference TRBV28 and TRBJ1-5, the CDR3 gives the full variable domain: DVKVTQSSRYLVKRTGEKVFLECVQDMDHENMFWYRQDPGLGLRLIYFSYDVKMKEKGDIPEGYSVSREKKERFSLILESASTNQTSMYLCASSAGHSNQPQHFGDGTRLSIL.